This is a list of T cell receptor beta chains from one sample in a study of T cell clones after liver transplantation. Profiled with immunoSEQ multiplex PCR; TCRdb holds only in-frame clones, not every one. The data contain about 5,600 clones, about 32% of them singletons. Antigens for these TCRs are unknown. Specimen: CD4+ T cells from cultured PBMCs. Receptors originate from a human patient who received a liver transplant. Some T cells may have originated in the graft donor. Each CDR3 is given with its conserved first and last residue. The order of the fields is V gene, J gene, clone size, D gene, CDR3 DNA, CDR3 protein. The D gene is left open where the match is weak. Clone size is given for some rows only: seen once, a few or many times, or a class if the clone is expanded.

v_call: TRBV19; j_call: TRBJ2-3; clone_size: -; d_call: TRBD2; cdr3_nt: TGTGCCAGTAGTATGACATCTTTGGCTAGCGGGAGCATGTATACGCAGTATTTT; cdr3_aa: CASSMTSLASGSMYTQYF
v_call: TRBV5-4; j_call: TRBJ1-2; clone_size: -; d_call: TRBD1; cdr3_nt: TGTGCCAGCAGCTGGACGGGACAGGGGGCAAGTGGCTACACCTTC; cdr3_aa: CASSWTGQGASGYTF
v_call: TRBV5-1; j_call: TRBJ2-7; clone_size: once; d_call: -; cdr3_nt: TGCGCCAGCAGTTCTCCCGGCCAGACTATATACGAGCAGTACTTC; cdr3_aa: CASSSPGQTIYEQYF
v_call: TRBV21-1; j_call: TRBJ1-6; clone_size: -; d_call: -; cdr3_nt: TGTGCCAGCATATTGGCCGTGCTACACATACATCATAATTCACCCCTCCACTTT; cdr3_aa: CASILAVLHIHHNSPLHF
v_call: TRBV28; j_call: TRBJ1-2; clone_size: medium-sized; d_call: TRBD1; cdr3_nt: TGTGCCAGCAGGACCCCAGGGGGAACGCTGATCTATGGCTACACCTTC; cdr3_aa: CASRTPGGTLIYGYTF
v_call: TRBV6-1; j_call: TRBJ2-7; clone_size: once; d_call: TRBD1; cdr3_nt: TGTGCCAGCAGTCGTACAGGGGCCGAGCAGTACTTC; cdr3_aa: CASSRTGAEQYF
v_call: TRBV6-6; j_call: TRBJ2-1; clone_size: -; d_call: TRBD2; cdr3_nt: TGTGCCAGCAGTAAGACTAGCGTGAATGAGCAGTTCTTC; cdr3_aa: CASSKTSVNEQFF
v_call: TRBV11-2; j_call: TRBJ2-7; clone_size: few; d_call: TRBD2; cdr3_nt: TGTGCCAGCAGCTTAGTGGAGCTAGCGGGAGTCGAGCAGTACTTC; cdr3_aa: CASSLVELAGVEQYF
v_call: TRBV11-1; j_call: TRBJ1-4; clone_size: -; d_call: -; cdr3_nt: TGTGCCAGCAGCTTAGGTGGCCAGGTGAAAGAAAAACTGTTTTTT; cdr3_aa: CASSLGGQVKEKLFF
v_call: TRBV5-1; j_call: TRBJ2-1; clone_size: -; d_call: TRBD2; cdr3_nt: TGCGCCCGCAGCCCTGGATTAGCGGGGGGGAACAATGAGCAGTTCTTC; cdr3_aa: CARSPGLAGGNNEQFF
v_call: TRBV5-5; j_call: TRBJ1-1; clone_size: -; d_call: TRBD1; cdr3_nt: TGTGCCAGCAGCTTTTACCCGACCCGGGACAGGGGCTCGTCTGCTTTCTTT; cdr3_aa: CASSFYPTRDRGSSAFF
v_call: TRBV11-3; j_call: TRBJ2-7; clone_size: -; d_call: -; cdr3_nt: TGTGCCAGCAGCTTAGCCCCAAGCGCCGTATACTACGAGCAGTACTTC; cdr3_aa: CASSLAPSAVYYEQYF
v_call: TRBV7-2; j_call: TRBJ2-7; clone_size: -; d_call: -; cdr3_nt: TGTGCCAGCAGCTTAGTTGAAGGAACAAGCTGGGGCCGCGAGCAGTACTTC; cdr3_aa: CASSLVEGTSWGREQYF
v_call: TRBV6-5; j_call: TRBJ1-4; clone_size: -; d_call: -; cdr3_nt: TGTGCCAGCAGTTACTCGACTCGGTCTGCTGAAAAACTGTTTTTT; cdr3_aa: CASSYSTRSAEKLFF
v_call: TRBV6-5; j_call: TRBJ2-7; clone_size: few; d_call: -; cdr3_nt: TGTGCCAGCAGTTTGCGCGGGCCGTACGAGCAGTACTTC; cdr3_aa: CASSLRGPYEQYF
v_call: TRBV11-2; j_call: TRBJ2-1; clone_size: -; d_call: -; cdr3_nt: TGTGCCAGCAGCTGGCAGCAATACAATGAGCAGTTCTTC; cdr3_aa: CASSWQQYNEQFF
v_call: TRBV5-1; j_call: TRBJ1-2; clone_size: -; d_call: TRBD1; cdr3_nt: TGCGCCAGCAGCTTGGATGCAGGGGGCTATGGCTACACCTTC; cdr3_aa: CASSLDAGGYGYTF
v_call: TRBV5-8; j_call: TRBJ1-2; clone_size: -; d_call: TRBD1; cdr3_nt: TGTGCCAGCAGCTTGGGCGGGACAGGGAACTATGGCTACACCTTC; cdr3_aa: CASSLGGTGNYGYTF
v_call: TRBV6-5; j_call: TRBJ2-1; clone_size: -; d_call: -; cdr3_nt: TGTGCCAGCAGTTACTCGAGGGTCTACAATGAGCAGTTCTTC; cdr3_aa: CASSYSRVYNEQFF
v_call: TRBV28; j_call: TRBJ1-5; clone_size: -; d_call: -; cdr3_nt: TGTGCCAGCACCCAGGGAGGGACTAGCAATCAGCCCCAGCATTTT; cdr3_aa: CASTQGGTSNQPQHF
v_call: TRBV5-1; j_call: TRBJ2-3; clone_size: -; d_call: TRBD1; cdr3_nt: TGCGCCAGCAGCTTAGGGACAGTCACAGATACGCAGTATTTT; cdr3_aa: CASSLGTVTDTQYF
v_call: TRBV2; j_call: TRBJ2-1; clone_size: -; d_call: -; cdr3_nt: TGTGCCAGCAGTGCTAGCTACAATGAGCAGTTCTTC; cdr3_aa: CASSASYNEQFF